This T cell receptor (beta chain) appears in the sequencing data of a study of cytomegalovirus exposure and HLA in healthy donors. Study-level points and caveats: Reportedly, a later analysis found an Asian-associated ancestry cluster had fewer N-insertions than the roughly 700-donor mean. Sequencing probably produced one cluster of sequence variants that were highly shared. Being productive about 87% or about 30% of the time was typical of most TCR beta V segments in an earlier analysis. Listed as cytomegalovirus-associated were 150 to 200 TCR beta chains.

Germline assignment: CDR1 MDHEN and CDR2 SYDVKM. The V end lost 3 bases, the J end lost 11 bases, and 17 bases lay between the germline ends. This CDR3 region has 14 residues. The PCR used 60 Vbeta and 13 Jbeta primers. Libraries were prepared by immunoSEQ multiplex PCR; TCRdb keeps only in-frame clonotypes and omits some of them. The sample includes 150,000 to 190,000 clones, approximately 79% seen only once; the top ten take under 8%. As regards this clone: The target antigen is unknown.

V usage is TRBV28 and J usage is TRBJ2-4, with D possibly TRBD2 on 6 matching bases. Sequenced input: PBMCs. This sequence originates from a woman between 45 and 65 years old in good health and CMV-seropositive. The CDR3 sequence: CASSFAHGGNVQYF. Written as DNA, the CDR3 is TGTGCCAGCAGTTTCGCCCACGGCGGGAACGTTCAGTACTTC.